The 26 T cell receptor beta chains reported below all come from one sample, sequenced in a study of shared clonotypes between healthy human individuals. Measured with immunoSEQ multiplex PCR; TCRdb has only the in-frame clones, and not every one. The sample has around 500,000 clones; approximately 84% are singletons. Input material: PBMCs. The receptor source for this set is a woman between 40 and 55 years old in good health. Some clones in this sample may be carry-over from other donors' samples.

This chain joins TRBV19 and TRBJ1-1, with D perhaps TRBD1 (6 bases). Deletions cut 6 bases from V and 4 bases from J, with 18 bases between. This CDR3 comprises 15 residues. CDR1 is LNHDA, CDR2 SQIVND, per germline (reference sequence). Written as DNA, the CDR3 is TGTGCCAGTAGCAATCCTGACAGGCGGTTCACTGAAGCTTTCTTT. Residues: CASSNPDRRFTEAFF.

The chain has TRBV19 and TRBJ1-1; TRBD1 is a possible D gene (5 bases). The CDR3 totals 14 residues. Germline V gives CDR1 LNHDA, CDR2 SQIVND (reference sequence). V was shortened by 7 bases and J by 5 bases, with 17 bases between the two germline ends. This CDR3 is CASKGVRSRTEAFF. The CDR3 DNA reads TGTGCCAGTAAAGGGGTCAGATCTAGGACTGAAGCTTTCTTT.

This clone was recorded only once. The chain links TRBV5-6 to TRBJ1-1; D not certain. This CDR3 has 12 residues. Germline V lookup: CDR1 SGHDT, CDR2 YYEEEE. Trimming stripped 5 bases from V and 3 bases from J, with 8 bases between. For the CDR3, the DNA is TGTGCCAGCAGGGGTACAGACACTGAAGCTTTCTTT. This codes for CASRGTDTEAFF.

Concerning this clone: The likely explanation is a read error, given a far larger clone one base away. The J gene is TRBJ1-5, the V gene TRBV10-3; D is undetermined. The CDR3 runs 17 residues. In germline, CDR1 is ENHRY, CDR2 SYGVKD. The DNA for the CDR3 is TGTGCCATCAGTGAGCACAGCGAAGTGGGTAGCAATCGGCCCCAGCATTTT. Translating it yields CAISEHSEVGSNRPQHF.

To note about this clone: A read error is the likely source, as a far larger clone sits one nucleotide away. This chain joins TRBV30 and TRBJ1-2, with D tentatively TRBD1 (6 bases). The V end lost 4 bases, the J end lost 3 bases, and 15 bases lay between the germline ends. Germline CDR1 reads GTSNPN; CDR2 reads SVGIG (reference sequence). CDR3 size: 14 residues. CDR3 in amino acids: CAWTRTVGDYGYTF. DNA for the CDR3: TGTGCCTGGACCCGGACAGTGGGCGACTATGGCTACACCTTC.

With regard to this clone: Additional DNA sequences in this sample encode the identical CDR3. Here the CDR3 reads CASSPDGSYGYTF. The DNA for the CDR3 is TGTGCCAGCTCACCCGACGGAAGCTATGGCTACACCTTC. This chain connects TRBV18 to TRBJ1-2; D gene ambiguous. The CDR3 is 13 amino acids. V lost 3 bases and J lost 4, with 9 bases in between. CDR1 is KGHSH, CDR2 LQKENI, per germline.

The chain recombines TRBV7-9 with TRBJ1-2; 8 bases fit TRBD1. The CDR3 has 13 amino acids. Germline V gene sequence: CDR1 SEHNR, CDR2 FQNEAQ (reference sequence). The V and J ends lost 2 bases and 4 bases, in that order; junction bases with no gene match: 0. The CDR3 region has the DNA TGTGCCAGCAGCTTAACAGGGGGCTATGGCTACACCTTC. This encodes CASSLTGGYGYTF.

This clone was picked up one time. CDR3 in amino acids: CASSALADETQYF. In DNA, the CDR3 is TGTGCCAGCAGCGCCCTAGCGGACGAGACCCAGTACTTC. The chain employs TRBV5-4 and TRBJ2-5; 7 bases line up with TRBD2. V lost 4 bases to trimming and J lost 5 bases; unmatched junction nucleotides: 5. The CDR3 contains 13 residues. Per the germline V gene, CDR1 is SGHNT and CDR2 is YYREEE (reference sequence).

The V and J genes are TRBV5-1 and TRBJ2-1; 8 positions match TRBD1. After removal of 4 bases from V and 5 bases from J, the junction contained 5 bases not matched to a gene. The germline CDR1 and CDR2 sequences are SGHRS and YFSETQ. The CDR3 is made up of 14 amino acids. The CDR3 region has the DNA TGCGCCAGCAGCATTGGGACAGGAGACAATGAGCAGTTCTTC. This codes for CASSIGTGDNEQFF.

The V and J genes are TRBV7-6 and TRBJ2-5; 8 nucleotides agree with TRBD1. Per the germline V gene, CDR1 is SGHVS and CDR2 is FNYEAQ. V was clipped by 5 bases and J by 7 bases; unmatched bases: 6. The CDR3 contains 13 residues. The CDR3 DNA sequence: TGTGCCAGCAGCCTACGGCAGGGGGCGACCCAGTACTTC. Its protein is CASSLRQGATQYF.

The V and J genes are TRBV10-3 and TRBJ2-7; either TRBD1 or TRBD2 may supply D (5 bases each). Germline CDR1 reads ENHRY; CDR2 reads SYGVKD. The CDR3 contains 14 residues. V was pared by 3 bases and J by 1 base, with 10 bases between. CDR3 protein: CAISDRDGSYEQYF. The CDR3 nucleotides read TGTGCCATCAGTGATAGGGACGGATCCTACGAGCAGTACTTC.

The rearrangement links TRBV2 to TRBJ2-3; 14 nucleotides line up with TRBD2. V was pared by 8 bases and J by 5 bases, with 15 bases of the junction left unmatched. CDR1 SNHLY and CDR2 FYNNEI come from the germline V gene. This CDR3 has 18 amino acids. In nucleotides, the CDR3 is TGTGCCAGCGGAGACCCCTTGGGACTAGCGGGAGTCAGAGATACGCAGTATTTT. Encoded protein: CASGDPLGLAGVRDTQYF.

This clone was recorded once. The chain combines TRBV29-1 with TRBJ2-5; D is uncertain. Trimming removed 3 bases at V and 2 bases at J, with 7 bases between. CDR1 and CDR2 (germline): SQVTM, ANQGSEA. CDR3 length: 12 residues. The chain's CDR3 is CSVDSLQETQYF. Written as DNA, the CDR3 is TGCAGCGTTGATTCTCTACAAGAGACCCAGTACTTC.

J is TRBJ2-7 and V is TRBV10-2; no reliable D call. Looked up from germline, CDR1 is WSHSY and CDR2 is SAAADI. V was trimmed by 7 bases and J by 3 bases, leaving 7 bases between them. The CDR3 runs 11 residues. As DNA, the CDR3 is TGCGCCAGCATCGCCGGCTACGAGCAGTACTTC. As protein: CASIAGYEQYF.

This rearrangement joins TRBV30 to TRBJ1-5; maybe TRBD1 (5 bases). Germline V gene data show CDR1 as GTSNPN and CDR2 as SVGIG (reference sequence). Trimming took off 5 bases at V and 7 bases at J, with 21 bases between the two ends. The CDR3 sequence is 15 residues long. CDR3 sequence (DNA): TGTGCCTGGTCGCGATCCGCGGGGGTTCGACAGCCCCAGCATTTT. It yields the protein CAWSRSAGVRQPQHF.

This CDR3 is CASRRQEGGVKLFF. CDR3 sequence (DNA): TGTGCCAGCAGGCGACAGGAGGGGGGGGTAAAACTGTTTTTT. The chain links TRBV2 to TRBJ1-4, with D perhaps TRBD1 (6 bases). CDR1 is SNHLY and CDR2 is FYNNEI in the germline V gene. The CDR3 loop spans 14 amino acids. V dropped 6 bases and J dropped 10 bases, with 18 bases sitting between them. Using reference TRBV2 and TRBJ1-4 for the parts outside the CDR3, the full variable domain is EPEVTQTPSHQVTQMGQEVILRCVPISNHLYFYWYRQILGQKVEFLVSFYNNEISEKSEIFDDQFSVERPDGSNFTLKIRSTKLEDSAMYFCASRRQEGGVKLFFGSGTQLSVL.

This clone was found a few times. V gene TRBV7-2 combines with J gene TRBJ2-3; the match to TRBD2 covers 12 bases. In germline, CDR1 is SGHTA, CDR2 FQGNSA. This CDR3 spans 17 amino acids. J lost 0 bases, V lost 5 bases, and 6 bases had no gene match. The CDR3 DNA is TGTGCCAGCAGCCTCATAGGGACTAGCGGGAGCACAGATACGCAGTATTTT. This codes for CASSLIGTSGSTDTQYF.

V is TRBV18 and J is TRBJ2-2; D perhaps matches TRBD2 (5 bases). This CDR3 is built from 13 residues. Germline assignment: CDR1 KGHSH and CDR2 LQKENI. Deletions cut 3 bases from V and 5 bases from J, with 7 bases between. The CDR3 loop reads CASSPRTTGELFF. For the CDR3, the DNA is TGTGCCAGCTCACCGAGGACTACCGGGGAGCTGTTTTTT.

The count of this clone is one. This chain links TRBV11-2 with TRBJ2-7; D tentatively fits TRBD1 or TRBD2 (7 bases each). This CDR3 comprises 16 residues. Germline CDR1 reads SGHAT; CDR2 reads FQNNGV. The V and J ends lost 5 bases and 0 bases respectively, with 17 bases between them. Written as DNA, the CDR3 is TGTGCCAGCAGCCCCCAGGGGGGGGCCTTCTCCTACGAGCAGTACTTC. It codes for CASSPQGGAFSYEQYF.

The V and J genes are TRBV7-2 and TRBJ2-7; 9 nucleotides line up with TRBD2. The germline V gene encodes CDR1 SGHTA and CDR2 FQGNSA. J was trimmed by 3 bases and V by 0 bases; bases with no gene match: 3. The CDR3 runs 15 residues. CDR3 sequence reads: CASSLALTSGYEQYF. In nucleotides, the CDR3 is TGTGCCAGCAGCTTAGCGCTGACTAGCGGCTACGAGCAGTACTTC. The full variable domain, in which reference TRBV7-2 and TRBJ2-7 provide the parts outside the CDR3, is GAGVSQSPSNKVTEKGKDVELRCDPISGHTALYWYRQSLGQGLEFLIYFQGNSAPDKSGLPSDRFSAERTGGSVSTLTIQRTQQEDSAVYLCASSLALTSGYEQYFGPGTRLTVT.

This clone was counted only a few times. This sequence joins TRBV6-5 and TRBJ2-3; D unresolved. CDR3 length: 14 residues. The germline gives CDR1 MNHEY, CDR2 SVGAGI. V was shortened by 8 bases and J by 2 bases, with 14 bases between the two germline ends. The CDR3 is CASRRSALTDTQYF. Written as DNA, the CDR3 is TGTGCCAGCCGTAGAAGCGCTCTCACAGATACGCAGTATTTT.

Details on this clone: The same CDR3 also results from other DNA sequences found in this sample. Here the CDR3 DNA reads TGTGCCAGCAGTAGGGACAGGGGCGGGAATCAGCCCCAGCATTTT. Residues: CASSRDRGGNQPQHF. V gene TRBV28 combines with J gene TRBJ1-5; 10 bases fit TRBD1. In germline, CDR1 is MDHEN, CDR2 SYDVKM. V was pared by 5 bases and J by 4 bases, with 5 bases of the junction left unmatched. This CDR3 is 15 amino acids long.

This chain joins TRBV2 and TRBJ2-5; tentative D call: TRBD1 (5 bases). V lost 4 bases and J 7 bases, leaving 16 bases between the germline ends. Germline V gene sequence: CDR1 SNHLY, CDR2 FYNNEI. The CDR3 is 14 amino acids. Written as DNA, the CDR3 is TGTGCCAGCAGTGTCATCAGGGTGGGTGGGACCCAGTACTTC. It yields the protein CASSVIRVGGTQYF.

V gene TRBV19 combines with J gene TRBJ1-5; D not resolved. The CDR3 runs to 14 residues. Per the germline V gene, CDR1 is LNHDA and CDR2 is SQIVND (reference sequence). V lost 8 bases, J lost 4 bases, and 15 bases lay in between. The CDR3 DNA sequence: TGTGCCAGTTTTTTGCCAGGCGGAAATCAGCCCCAGCATTTT. It codes for CASFLPGGNQPQHF.

J is TRBJ1-1 and V is TRBV9; 9 bases map to TRBD1. Per the germline V gene, CDR1 is SGDLS and CDR2 is YYNGEE. V lost 2 bases and J lost 0; bases outside the gene matches: 2. The CDR3 loop spans 15 amino acids. The CDR3 protein is CASSVTGGLNTEAFF. CDR3 nucleotides: TGTGCCAGCAGCGTTACAGGGGGCCTGAACACTGAAGCTTTCTTT. Looking up the rest from reference TRBV9 and TRBJ1-1 gives the full variable domain: DSGVTQTPKHLITATGQRVTLRCSPRSGDLSVYWYQQSLDQGLQFLIQYYNGEERAKGNILERFSAQQFPDLHSELNLSSLELGDSALYFCASSVTGGLNTEAFFGQGTRLTVV.

This clone was detected only once. A read error is the likely source, as a far larger clone sits one nucleotide away. The chain combines TRBV2 with TRBJ2-2, with D unresolved. V was trimmed by 8 bases and J by 5 bases, leaving 9 bases between them. The CDR3 is 12 amino acids. Germline V lookup: CDR1 SNHLY, CDR2 FYNNEI. The CDR3 sequence: CASLDWTGELFF. The CDR3 coding sequence is TGTGCCAGCCTCGACTGGACCGGGGAGCTGTTTTTT.